The 25 T cell receptor beta chains presented below share a single source sample, sequenced in a study of early T cells in non-severe SARS-CoV-2 infection. TCRdb re-called the 5' RACE reads through MiXCR, storing one row per CDR3 protein. Among tens of thousands of distinct CDR3 sequences listed, roughly 8.4% were seen once. Sequencing was performed on whole blood. All receptors come from an adult who was a healthcare worker with PCR-confirmed SARS-CoV-2 infection or an uninfected control (not recorded which).

This clonotype came up a few times. This chain joins TRBV9 and TRBJ2-3; 13 bases map to TRBD2. Germline V gives CDR1 SGDLS, CDR2 YYNGEE. Losses at the gene ends were 4 bases for V and 3 bases for J; bases not matched to a gene: 5. There are 16 residues in the CDR3. CDR3 nucleotides: TGTGCCAGCAGCCCACGGACTAGCGGGAGAACAGATACGCAGTATTTT. Translating gives CASSPRTSGRTDTQYF.

The V and J genes are TRBV19 and TRBJ1-2; D possibly corresponds to TRBD1 (6 bases). Trimming left V 3 bases short and J 2 bases short, with 16 bases between. Germline V lookup: CDR1 LNHDA, CDR2 SQIVND (reference sequence). The CDR3 spans 16 residues. The CDR3 sequence: CASSIPSGAHNYGYTF. As DNA, the CDR3 is TGTGCCAGTAGTATCCCATCGGGGGCGCACAACTATGGCTACACCTTC.

This clonotype has ten or more counts. J is TRBJ2-5 and V is TRBV3-1; unclear D gene. The CDR3 loop spans 13 amino acids. CDR1 and CDR2 (germline): LGHDT, YNNKEL (reference sequence). V shed 5 bases and J shed 5 bases, with 12 bases lying between them. The CDR3 sequence: CASSFRARETQYF. The CDR3 nucleotides read TGTGCCAGCAGCTTTCGGGCCCGGGAGACCCAGTACTTC.

Many counts were recorded for this clonotype. J is TRBJ2-5 and V is TRBV7-9; tentative D call: TRBD2 (6 bases). V gave up 3 bases and J gave up 0 bases, with 11 bases separating them. The V gene's germline CDR1 is SEHNR and CDR2 FQNEAQ (reference sequence). The CDR3 totals 15 residues. The CDR3 DNA follows: TGTGCCAGCAGCTTGGAGGGGCTGTACCAAGAGACCCAGTACTTC. It codes for CASSLEGLYQETQYF.

This rearrangement joins TRBV7-2 to TRBJ2-3; 8 nucleotides agree with TRBD2. Trimming cost V 4 bases and J 2 bases; bases outside gene matches: 2. Germline V gene data show CDR1 as SGHTA and CDR2 as FQGNSA. The CDR3 contains 14 residues. The CDR3 is CASSYGLATDTQYF. CDR3 bases: TGTGCCAGCAGCTACGGACTAGCCACAGATACGCAGTATTTT.

At least ten counts were recorded for this clonotype. The chain links TRBV2 to TRBJ2-1, with TRBD2 matching over 12 bases. Germline V lookup: CDR1 SNHLY, CDR2 FYNNEI. Unmatched junction bases numbered 2, after V lost 4 bases and J lost 4 bases. The CDR3 is made up of 15 amino acids. This CDR3 reads CASSGGTSGYNEQFF. CDR3 in DNA: TGTGCCAGCAGTGGTGGGACTAGCGGGTACAATGAGCAGTTCTTC.

The table lists this clonotype with many counts. The chain carries TRBV7-8 and TRBJ2-1; 9 positions match TRBD2. The CDR3 is 19 residues long. Looked up from germline, CDR1 is SGHVS and CDR2 is FQNEAQ. J lost 8 bases, V lost 0 bases, and 17 bases had no gene match. The DNA for the CDR3 is TGTGCCAGCAGCTTAGCTTTGGGTAGCGGGAGTCTTAATAATGATGAGCAGTTCTTC. This translates into CASSLALGSGSLNNDEQFF.

This chain links TRBV25-1 with TRBJ1-5, with no clear D. In germline, CDR1 is MGHDK, CDR2 SYGVNS. Between the trimmed V and J ends, which lost 1 base and 2 bases, there was a span of 6 bases. This CDR3 is built from 14 residues. The CDR3 sequence is CASSELGGNQPQHF. CDR3 nucleotide sequence: TGTGCCAGCAGTGAATTAGGAGGCAATCAGCCCCAGCATTTT. Looking up the rest from reference TRBV25-1 and TRBJ1-5 gives the full variable domain: EADIYQTPRYLVIGTGKKITLECSQTMGHDKMYWYQQDPGMELHLIHYSYGVNSTEKGDLSSESTVSRIRTEHFPLTLESARPSHTSQYLCASSELGGNQPQHFGDGTRLSIL.

This clonotype turned up a few times. The V call is TRBV10-3, the J call TRBJ2-1; TRBD2 might be the D (5 bases). The CDR3 loop spans 14 amino acids. V was shortened by 3 bases and J by 5 bases, with 11 bases between the two germline ends. Per germline, CDR1 ENHRY and CDR2 SYGVKD. CDR3 nucleotides: TGTGCCATCAGTGATCAAACGGGGAACAATGAGCAGTTCTTC. It specifies CAISDQTGNNEQFF.

This clonotype showed up just a few times. The CDR3 loop reads CASSPSSWGEQYF. The CDR3, as DNA: TGTGCCAGCTCACCGTCGTCTTGGGGCGAGCAGTACTTC. The chain couples TRBV18 to TRBJ2-7, with D unresolved. V lost 3 bases and J 6 bases, leaving 12 bases between the germline ends. Germline CDR1 KGHSH, CDR2 LQKENI. This CDR3 spans 13 amino acids.

This clonotype was seen a few times. The chain combines TRBV2 with TRBJ2-7, with D unresolved. Looked up from germline, CDR1 is SNHLY and CDR2 is FYNNEI. The V and J ends lost 1 base and 12 bases respectively, with 13 bases between them. CDR3 size: 12 residues. The CDR3 DNA is TGTGCCAGCAGTGAAGATCGGGCCTGGTGGTACTTC. This codes for CASSEDRAWWYF.

This clonotype was seen repeatedly, ten times or more. The V gene is TRBV28, the J gene TRBJ2-3; 11 bases are a match to TRBD2. CDR3 length equals 15 residues. The J segment lost 4 bases and the V segment lost 5 bases, leaving 5 bases of the junction unmatched. Germline CDR1 reads MDHEN; CDR2 reads SYDVKM. In nucleotides, the CDR3 is TGTGCCAGCAGTCTCACTAGCGGGAGTTCAGATACGCAGTATTTT. This gives the protein CASSLTSGSSDTQYF.

This clonotype was counted ten times or more. The chain has TRBV7-2 and TRBJ2-1; D is perhaps TRBD1 (6 bases). Germline CDR1 is SGHTA and CDR2 is FQGNSA. The CDR3 totals 14 residues. V gave up 5 bases and J gave up 9 bases, with 17 bases separating them. CDR3 residues: CASSRQSGQSEQFF. The CDR3 DNA is TGTGCCAGCAGCCGACAAAGCGGACAGTCTGAGCAGTTCTTC.

The chain links TRBV29-1 to TRBJ2-5; TRBD2 might be the D (6 bases). Germline V gene sequence: CDR1 SQVTM, CDR2 ANQGSEA. V lost 6 bases, J lost 4 bases, and 18 bases lay in between. The CDR3 length is 14 residues. The CDR3 DNA reads TGCAGCGTCCATCTCCTAGGAGGGGTAGAGACCCAGTACTTC. Translated, it gives CSVHLLGGVETQYF.

This clonotype was recorded a few times. The chain has TRBV3-1 and TRBJ2-5; 11 bases map to TRBD2. The CDR3 sequence is 16 residues long. Unmatched junction bases numbered 8, after V lost 4 bases and J lost 4 bases. CDR1 is LGHDT, CDR2 YNNKEL, per germline (reference sequence). For the CDR3, the DNA is TGTGCCAGCAGCCGCCAACTAGCGGGAGTGATAGAGACCCAGTACTTC. It encodes CASSRQLAGVIETQYF.

This clonotype was found many times. This chain uses TRBV12-3 or TRBV12-4 with TRBJ2-2, with D perhaps TRBD1 (6 bases). The CDR3 has 15 amino acids. V was shortened by 5 bases and J by 3 bases, with 13 bases between the two germline ends. Here the CDR3 reads CASSPRTEYTGELFF. The CDR3 region has the DNA TGTGCCAGCAGTCCTCGGACAGAGTACACCGGGGAGCTGTTTTTT.

This clonotype has a handful of counts. The chain is built from TRBV28 and TRBJ2-1; 7 bases fit TRBD2. The V and J ends lost 1 base and 7 bases, in that order; junction bases with no gene match: 10. CDR3 size: 16 residues. CDR1 and CDR2 from the germline V gene are MDHEN and SYDVKM. CDR3 bases: TGTGCCAGCAGTTTATTTTCCGGGAGGCTTCTTAATGAGCAGTTCTTC. Protein: CASSLFSGRLLNEQFF.

At least ten counts were recorded for this clonotype. This chain links TRBV28 with TRBJ2-7, with 9 bases matching TRBD2. V lost 1 base, J lost 13 bases, and 8 bases stayed unmatched. Germline V gene lookup returns CDR1 MDHEN and CDR2 SYDVKM. The CDR3 runs to 13 residues. The CDR3 DNA reads TGTGCCAGCAGTTTATTATCTCCTAGCGGGACCTACTTC. Its translation is CASSLLSPSGTYF. The complete variable domain, with remaining parts taken from reference TRBV28 and TRBJ2-7, reads DVKVTQSSRYLVKRTGEKVFLECVQDMDHENMFWYRQDPGLGLRLIYFSYDVKMKEKGDIPEGYSVSREKKERFSLILESASTNQTSMYLCASSLLSPSGTYFGPGTRLTVT.

The sample holds many counts of this clonotype. The V gene is TRBV5-1, the J gene TRBJ2-1, with no clear D. The V end was cut by 1 base, the J end by 1 base, with 9 bases between. CDR3 length: 15 residues. Per germline, CDR1 SGHRS and CDR2 YFSETQ. The CDR3 DNA is TGCGCCAGCAGCTTGAGTCTTCAATCCTACAATGAGCAGTTCTTC. Its protein is CASSLSLQSYNEQFF.

The chain couples TRBV5-4 to TRBJ1-6; D call uncertain. CDR1 and CDR2 from the germline V gene are SGHNT and YYREEE (reference sequence). Deletions cut 4 bases from V and 6 bases from J, with 11 bases between. The length of the CDR3 is 14 residues. CDR3 in DNA: TGTGCCAGCAGCACTTCAGCGTCTAATTCACCCCTCCACTTT. Protein product: CASSTSASNSPLHF. Full variable domain (missing parts from reference TRBV5-4 and TRBJ1-6): ETGVTQSPTHLIKTRGQQVTLRCSSQSGHNTVSWYQQALGQGPQFIFQYYREEENGRGNFPPRFSGLQFPNYSSELNVNALELDDSALYLCASSTSASNSPLHFGNGTRLTVT.

The chain recombines TRBV20-1 with TRBJ1-5, with a weak D call TRBD1 (5 bases). This CDR3 region has 15 residues. CDR1 DFQATT and CDR2 SNEGSKA come from the germline V gene (reference sequence). V lost 6 bases and J 0 bases, leaving 15 bases between the germline ends. The CDR3 bases are TGCAGTGCGGGAGAAGCAGGGAATAGCAATCAGCCCCAGCATTTT. Translation: CSAGEAGNSNQPQHF.

At least ten counts were recorded for this clonotype. The chain combines TRBV20-1 with TRBJ2-1; 7 bases are a match to TRBD2. With V trimmed by 7 bases and J by 9 bases, 18 bases remained unmatched. CDR1 and CDR2 from the germline V gene are DFQATT and SNEGSKA (reference sequence). The CDR3 is made up of 15 amino acids. The CDR3 is CSGKTGGGRFFEQFF. In DNA, the CDR3 is TGCAGTGGAAAGACGGGGGGAGGTAGATTTTTTGAGCAGTTCTTC.

This clonotype showed up many times. This chain connects TRBV21-1 to TRBJ2-5; TRBD2 is taken as the D call from the table, unchecked against the DNA. TRBV21-1 is flagged as a pseudogene. The CDR3 runs to 15 residues. The CDR3 bases are TGTGCCAGCAGCACCAAGAAGGGGGAGGGGGAGACCCAGTACTTC. Protein product: CASSTKKGEGETQYF.

This clonotype was detected only a few times. The V call is TRBV12-3 or TRBV12-4, the J call TRBJ2-3; 7 positions match TRBD2. This CDR3 has 16 amino acids. V dropped 4 bases and J dropped 3; count of bases not matched to a gene: 10. The CDR3 DNA sequence: TGTGCCAGCAGTTCGGCTGGGAGGGCCTTTACAGATACGCAGTATTTT. Translated, it gives CASSSAGRAFTDTQYF.

V gene TRBV7-9 combines with J gene TRBJ2-1, with 10 nucleotides matching TRBD2. The CDR3 runs to 15 residues. Germline V gene lookup returns CDR1 SEHNR and CDR2 FQNEAQ (reference sequence). V dropped 5 bases and J dropped 5; count of bases not matched to a gene: 6. The CDR3 region is CASSLLAGDDNEQFF. CDR3 DNA sequence: TGTGCCAGCAGCCTCCTAGCGGGGGACGACAATGAGCAGTTCTTC.